This T cell receptor (beta chain) was observed in a study of T cell changes during pregnancy in multiple sclerosis. V dropped 3 bases and J dropped 4; count of bases not matched to a gene: 5. Germline loops: CDR1 SGHRS, CDR2 YFSETQ. The CDR3 extends over 16 amino acids. Clones were read by immunoSEQ multiplex PCR, and TCRdb kept only the in-frame ones, dropping some. The sample carries about 70,000 clones, more than 90% recorded once. The V and J genes are TRBV5-1 and TRBJ2-2, with 11 bases fitting TRBD2. This sample comprised peripheral blood, obtained in the third trimester of pregnancy. This TCR was recovered from a female donor with multiple sclerosis, enrolled in a pregnancy study. The CDR3 reads CASSSLAGATTGELFF. The CDR3 nucleotides read TGCGCCAGCAGCTCACTAGCGGGAGCGACCACCGGGGAGCTGTTTTTT.